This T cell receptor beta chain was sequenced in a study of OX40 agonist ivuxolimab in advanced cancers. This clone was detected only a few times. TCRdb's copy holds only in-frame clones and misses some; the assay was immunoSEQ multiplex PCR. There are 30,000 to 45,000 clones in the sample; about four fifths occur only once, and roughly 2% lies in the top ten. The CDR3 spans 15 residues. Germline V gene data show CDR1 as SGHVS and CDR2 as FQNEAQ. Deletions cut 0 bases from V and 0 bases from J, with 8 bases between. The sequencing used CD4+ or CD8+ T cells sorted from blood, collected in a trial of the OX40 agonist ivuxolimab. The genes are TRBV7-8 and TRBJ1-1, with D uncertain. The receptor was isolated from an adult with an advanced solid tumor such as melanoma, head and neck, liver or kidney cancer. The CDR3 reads CASSLARSMNTEAFF. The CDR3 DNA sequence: TGTGCCAGCAGCTTAGCAAGGAGCATGAACACTGAAGCTTTCTTT. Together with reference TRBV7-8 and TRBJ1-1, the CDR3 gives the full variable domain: GAGVSQSPRYKVAKRGQDVALRCDPISGHVSLFWYQQALGQGPEFLTYFQNEAQLDKSGLPSDRFFAERPEGSVSTLKIQRTQQEDSAVYLCASSLARSMNTEAFFGQGTRLTVV.